This TCR beta chain was captured in a study of OX40 agonist ivuxolimab in advanced cancers. With autoimmune disease history or systemic immunosuppression, patients were excluded. Sequenced by immunoSEQ multiplex PCR; TCRdb stores in-frame clones only, minus some. This table holds some 65,000 clones, nearly 90% found once. With 5 bases removed from V and 5 bases from J, the gap between germline ends came to 11 bases. The CDR3 spans 13 residues. Germline CDR1 is LNHNV and CDR2 is YYDKDF (reference sequence). The TCR sequence derives from an adult with an advanced solid tumor such as melanoma, head and neck, liver or kidney cancer. This material consisted of CD4+ or CD8+ T cells sorted from blood, taken in a trial of the OX40 agonist ivuxolimab. This chain uses TRBV15 with TRBJ2-3; D is unclear. This CDR3 is CATSGRPRDTQYF. The CDR3 region has the DNA TGTGCCACCAGCGGAAGGCCCCGAGATACGCAGTATTTT.